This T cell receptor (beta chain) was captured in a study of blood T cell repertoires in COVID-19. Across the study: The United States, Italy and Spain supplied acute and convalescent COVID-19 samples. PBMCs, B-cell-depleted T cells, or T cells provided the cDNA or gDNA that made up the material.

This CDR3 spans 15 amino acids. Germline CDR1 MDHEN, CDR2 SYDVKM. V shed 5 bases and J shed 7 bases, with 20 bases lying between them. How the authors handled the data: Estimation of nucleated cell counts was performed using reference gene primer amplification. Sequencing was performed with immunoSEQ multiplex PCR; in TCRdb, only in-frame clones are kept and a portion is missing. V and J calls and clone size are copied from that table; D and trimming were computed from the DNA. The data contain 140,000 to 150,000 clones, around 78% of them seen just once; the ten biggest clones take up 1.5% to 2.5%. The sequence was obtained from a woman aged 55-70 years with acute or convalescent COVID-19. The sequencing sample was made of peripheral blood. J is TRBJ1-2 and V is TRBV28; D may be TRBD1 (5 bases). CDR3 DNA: TGTGCCAGCAGTCCGGGGGGTAGTGTTGTTGGTGGCTACACCTTC. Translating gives CASSPGGSVVGGYTF.